This is a list of T cell receptor beta chains from one sample in a study of T cells in Graves' hyperthyroidism and ophthalmopathy. One entry per CDR3 protein, called by TCRdb with MiXCR from the multiplex PCR reads. The table has about 640,000 distinct CDR3 sequences, 13% to 15% seen once. Sequenced sample: blood. The receptor source for this set is a woman between 45 and 60 years old with Graves' ophthalmopathy. CDR3s include the opening cysteine and the closing phenylalanine or tryptophan. Each record gives: J gene, clone size, D gene, V gene, CDR3 DNA, CDR3 protein. D genes are given only for firm matches. Size is omitted from some rows. Given values are once, few, many or a class for expanded clones.

J gene: TRBJ1-5
clone size: few
D gene: NA
V gene: TRBV3-2
CDR3 DNA: TGTGCCAGCAGCCAAGACCAGCGGCAGACTAGCAATCAGCCCCAGCATTTT
CDR3 protein: CASSQDQRQTSNQPQHF

J gene: TRBJ1-4
clone size: many
D gene: NA
V gene: TRBV20-1
CDR3 DNA: TGCAGTGCCCTATTCCCGGGATTTAATGAAAAACTGTTTTTT
CDR3 protein: CSALFPGFNEKLFF

J gene: TRBJ2-2
clone size: NA
D gene: TRBD2
V gene: TRBV10-3
CDR3 DNA: TGTGCCATCAGTGCCTCTAGCGGGAACACCGGGGAGCTGTTTTTT
CDR3 protein: CAISASSGNTGELFF

J gene: TRBJ2-5
clone size: many
D gene: NA
V gene: TRBV7-2
CDR3 DNA: TGTGCCAGCAGCTTAGGGAGGGGTCAGTCGGAGACCCAGTACTTC
CDR3 protein: CASSLGRGQSETQYF

J gene: TRBJ2-2
clone size: many
D gene: TRBD2
V gene: TRBV24-1
CDR3 DNA: TGTGCCACCAGTGATTTGGGGACTAGCGGCCCGAACACCGGGGAGCTGTTTTTT
CDR3 protein: CATSDLGTSGPNTGELFF

J gene: TRBJ2-5
clone size: many
D gene: NA
V gene: TRBV6-1
CDR3 DNA: TGTGCCAGCAGTGAAGCGGGACTTAAAGAGACCCAGTACTTC
CDR3 protein: CASSEAGLKETQYF

J gene: TRBJ1-2
clone size: many
D gene: NA
V gene: TRBV27
CDR3 DNA: TGTGCCAGCAGTTTTCGACGGGGGGTCGTTGGCTACACCTTC
CDR3 protein: CASSFRRGVVGYTF

J gene: TRBJ2-3
clone size: NA
D gene: NA
V gene: TRBV27
CDR3 DNA: TGTGCCAGCAGTTGGATCCCCCCGGGGTTGACTGGCGCAGATACGCAGTATTTT
CDR3 protein: CASSWIPPGLTGADTQYF

J gene: TRBJ2-1
clone size: few
D gene: TRBD1
V gene: TRBV20-1
CDR3 DNA: TGCAGTGCTACGAGCGGGACAGGGGCAAATGAGCAGTTCTTC
CDR3 protein: CSATSGTGANEQFF

J gene: TRBJ2-7
clone size: many
D gene: NA
V gene: TRBV14
CDR3 DNA: TGTGCCAGCAGAGGGGCCGGGTATGGCCACGAGCAGTACTTC
CDR3 protein: CASRGAGYGHEQYF

J gene: TRBJ1-2
clone size: many
D gene: TRBD1
V gene: TRBV7-2
CDR3 DNA: TGTGCCAGCAGCTTAATCGCAGGGGGGACTTATGGCTACACCTTC
CDR3 protein: CASSLIAGGTYGYTF

J gene: TRBJ2-1
clone size: few
D gene: TRBD2
V gene: TRBV24-1
CDR3 DNA: TGTGCCACCAGTGAGCTAGCGGGGGCGGCTGAGCAGTTCTTC
CDR3 protein: CATSELAGAAEQFF

J gene: TRBJ2-7
clone size: few
D gene: NA
V gene: TRBV28
CDR3 DNA: TGTGCCAGCAGTTTGGAGAGGAGATCCTACGAGCAGTACTTC
CDR3 protein: CASSLERRSYEQYF

J gene: TRBJ1-4
clone size: NA
D gene: NA
V gene: TRBV3-1
CDR3 DNA: TGTGCCAGCAGCCAAGAGGCCCCAATTGAACTGGAGGACAGTAGATTTAATGAAAAACTGTTTTTT
CDR3 protein: CASSQEAPIELEDSRFNEKLFF

J gene: TRBJ1-2
clone size: many
D gene: NA
V gene: TRBV9
CDR3 DNA: TGTGCCAGCAGCGTAGTAAGTGCCAACTATGGCTACACCTTC
CDR3 protein: CASSVVSANYGYTF

J gene: TRBJ2-5
clone size: few
D gene: TRBD2
V gene: TRBV6-1
CDR3 DNA: TGTGCCAGCAGTGCCCTTGGACCGGGACTAGCGGGAGAGGGGACCCAGTACTTC
CDR3 protein: CASSALGPGLAGEGTQYF

J gene: TRBJ2-3
clone size: many
D gene: TRBD2
V gene: TRBV6-1
CDR3 DNA: TGTGCCAGCACTAAATTTGCTAGCGGGAGGATCACAGATACGCAGTATTTT
CDR3 protein: CASTKFASGRITDTQYF

J gene: TRBJ2-6
clone size: few
D gene: TRBD2
V gene: TRBV6-1
CDR3 DNA: TGTGCCAGCAGACATACTAGCGGATACTCTGGGGCCAACGTCCTGACTTTC
CDR3 protein: CASRHTSGYSGANVLTF

J gene: TRBJ2-1
clone size: many
D gene: TRBD1
V gene: TRBV2
CDR3 DNA: TGTGCCAGCGTTGACAGGGATCGCTACAATGAGCAGTTCTTC
CDR3 protein: CASVDRDRYNEQFF

J gene: TRBJ2-5
clone size: many
D gene: TRBD1
V gene: TRBV20-1
CDR3 DNA: TGCAGTGCTTATCATTTCCGGGACAGGGCTGGCGAGACCCAGTACTTC
CDR3 protein: CSAYHFRDRAGETQYF

J gene: TRBJ2-1
clone size: many
D gene: NA
V gene: TRBV11-1
CDR3 DNA: TGTGCCAGCAGCCGTAGGGGAGCGGCTAACTCCTACAATGAGCAGTTCTTC
CDR3 protein: CASSRRGAANSYNEQFF

J gene: TRBJ1-6
clone size: many
D gene: TRBD1
V gene: TRBV2
CDR3 DNA: TGTGCCAGCAGCGGGACAGGGGGTTTTAATTCACCCCTCCACTTT
CDR3 protein: CASSGTGGFNSPLHF